The T cell receptor beta chain under discussion was sequenced for a study of early T cells in non-severe SARS-CoV-2 infection (TCRdb year 2021). With respect to the entire study: Bulk RNA from unsorted whole blood was used for TCR sequencing, so alpha and beta chains could not be paired. The investigation overall reported the following: VDJdb matching was skewed toward anti-spike CD8 responses and likely underestimated virus-specific expansions, missing private and CD4 specificities.

The library relied on 5' RACE. TCRdb lists the instrument as NextSeq 500. To correct for sequencing error and PCR bias, the TCR library protocol tagged individual cDNA molecules with unique molecular identifiers. TCR alpha and beta chains were both sequenced, and the abundances of alpha and beta sequences in each sample were closely correlated with each other. The published analysis was carried out like this. Decombinator V4 was used to annotate the V gene, J gene and CDR3 of the TCR sequences. TCRs were defined as expanded if a significant change between any two time points was detected under a Poisson model with p below 0.0001. TCR abundances were normalised to the total number of TCRs sequenced in each sample and reported as counts per million. TRAV1-2 paired with TRAJ12, TRAJ20 or TRAJ33 defined MAIT TCRs, while TRAV10 paired with TRAJ18 defined iNKT TCRs. VDJdb, accessed 1 November 2021, was searched for CMV, EBV and SARS-CoV-2 annotated TCRs, with TCRs annotated for multiple antigens excluded. The public reads were reprocessed in TCRdb via fastp at Q25 and MiXCR, keeping in-frame beta chains. All rows with the same CDR3 protein become a single entry with the most common DNA and genes. For this entry, the V and J calls and clone size follow TCRdb and not the study's own pipeline. This sample holds approximately 50,000 distinct CDR3 sequences; almost 9.5% were observed only once. The top ten clonotypes cover 15% of the sample.

CDR1 and CDR2, per the germline V gene (reference sequence), are MNHEY and SMNVEV. The V end loses 8 bases and the J end loses 7 bases, and a stretch of 9 bases separates them. Reading from cysteine to phenylalanine, the CDR3 counts 10 amino acids. Only CDR3 DNA remains: 30 bases, in frame from the first base. The study was a case-control design nested within a healthcare worker cohort in London, UK, with weekly nasopharyngeal swab PCR tests and blood sampling. Healthcare workers were recruited during the week of the UK lockdown, between 23 and 31 March 2020, and followed weekly for up to about 15 weeks. This clonotype was seen only a few times. Its antigen is not yet known. Base qualities are not at hand, and no much larger clone is one base apart.

The sequence was collected from an adult who was a healthcare worker with PCR-confirmed SARS-CoV-2 infection or an uninfected control (not recorded which). Sequenced input: whole blood. The rearrangement joined TRBV27 to TRBJ2-7, with the D segment identity uncertain. The CDR3 region: CASGVGEQYF. The DNA sequence follows: TGTGCCAGCGGAGTGGGGGAGCAGTACTTC.